Included here is one T cell receptor beta chain sequence, with context. Using immunoSEQ multiplex PCR, the repertoire was profiled, and TCRdb retains in-frame clones only, with some absent. Counted here are about 340,000 clones, just over 85% occurring once; the ten biggest clones make up 4% to 5%. This sample stems from a study of blood T cell repertoires in COVID-19. This CDR3 comprises 14 residues. Germline CDR1 LGHNA, CDR2 YSLEER. Trimming stripped 4 bases from V and 4 bases from J, with 13 bases between. The V call is TRBV4-3, the J call TRBJ1-1; D is possibly TRBD1 (5 bases). Input material: PBMCs or T cells enriched from blood (not recorded which). This clonotype was obtained from a woman in her thirties or forties with acute COVID-19. CDR3 in DNA: TGCGCCAGCAGCCTACAGGTGATCGGCACTGAAGCTTTCTTT. Its protein is CASSLQVIGTEAFF.